The TCR beta chain described here comes from a study of CD8 T cells in ankylosing spondylitis. Quantitative 5'-RACE with molecular barcodes produced the TCR beta libraries. TCRdb re-called the 5' RACE reads through MiXCR, storing one row per CDR3 protein. This table has 200,000 to 250,000 distinct CDR3 sequences, around 11% appearing once. The length of the CDR3 is 12 residues. From germline, CDR1 is SGHKS and CDR2 YYEKEE (reference sequence). V lost 4 bases, J lost 4 bases, and 7 bases lay in between. Study-wide results and limits: Matched synovial fluid from ankylosing spondylitis patients was reported to be enriched for disease-linked clones. Within ankylosing spondylitis blood, a TCR beta motif made up of under 10 highly homologous variants appeared to be characteristic.

This clonotype has a count of ten or more. The antigen is not known. This receptor was taken from a male donor with ankylosing spondylitis or in good health (not recorded which). Specimen: blood, either unsorted or a sorted T cell fraction (not recorded which). The chain is built from TRBV5-5 and TRBJ2-3; unclear D gene. The CDR3, as DNA: TGTGCCAGCAGCCGTTTAGCAGATACGCAGTATTTT. Residues: CASSRLADTQYF.